The next 9 T cell receptor beta chains were all read from a single sample in a study of radiotherapy plus CTLA-4 blockade in lung cancer. The assay was immunoSEQ multiplex PCR, and TCRdb's table has in-frame clones only and misses some. This table has about 48,000 clones, around nine tenths appearing once. Sample: peripheral blood, taken from a patient treated with radiotherapy plus ipilimumab. The receptors come from a human donor with non-small cell lung cancer that progressed on radiotherapy plus ipilimumab. Some clones in this sample may be carry-over from other donors' samples.

This rearrangement joins TRBV7-2 to TRBJ2-3; 7 nucleotides match TRBD2. V was pared by 5 bases and J by 4 bases, with 6 bases of the junction left unmatched. Germline CDR1 and CDR2: SGHTA and FQGNSA. The CDR3 is made up of 14 amino acids. CDR3 bases: TGTGCCAGCAGCCTGCGACTAGCAGCAGATACGCAGTATTTT. Protein product: CASSLRLAADTQYF.

V and J are TRBV5-6 and TRBJ2-7; D is perhaps TRBD1 (5 bases). Germline V lookup: CDR1 SGHDT, CDR2 YYEEEE. The CDR3 is made up of 15 amino acids. Trimming removed 0 bases from V and 2 bases from J, with 12 bases in between. CDR3 loop: CASSLVFQGTYEQYF. Here the CDR3 DNA reads TGTGCCAGCAGCTTGGTATTTCAGGGAACCTACGAGCAGTACTTC.

The rearrangement links TRBV5-5 to TRBJ1-1; TRBD1 matches at 9 bases. The CDR3 covers 14 residues. Germline lookup yields CDR1 SGHKS and CDR2 YYEKEE (reference sequence). The V and J ends lost 7 bases and 4 bases, in that order; junction bases with no gene match: 8. The CDR3 protein is CASGGGTGFTEAFF. CDR3 bases: TGTGCCAGCGGTGGAGGGACAGGGTTCACTGAAGCTTTCTTT.

This rearrangement joins TRBV15 to TRBJ2-5; 12 bases match TRBD2. Trimming at V came to 5 bases and at J to 5 bases, leaving 3 bases not matched to a gene. Per the germline V gene, CDR1 is LNHNV and CDR2 is YYDKDF (reference sequence). CDR3 size: 14 residues. As DNA, the CDR3 is TGTGCCACCAGCCGGACTAGCGGGACTGAGACCCAGTACTTC. Translated, it gives CATSRTSGTETQYF.

V usage is TRBV5-1 and J usage is TRBJ2-5; 14 nucleotides match TRBD2. Germline lookup yields CDR1 SGHRS and CDR2 YFSETQ. Germline trimming cut 3 bases from V and 5 bases from J; bases unmatched to any gene: 9. The CDR3 is 17 amino acids. DNA of the CDR3: TGCGCCAGCAGCTCCCTGACTAGCGGGAGGGCTGGGGAGACCCAGTACTTC. Its translation: CASSSLTSGRAGETQYF.

In its sample, this clone was seen once. The chain uses TRBV7-2 and TRBJ2-7, with D possibly TRBD1 on 6 matching bases. The CDR3 is 14 residues long. Germline values: CDR1 SGHTA, CDR2 FQGNSA. V was trimmed by 5 bases and J by 5 bases, leaving 16 bases between them. In DNA, the CDR3 is TGTGCCAGCAGCGTCCCCCCCGGACAGAACGAGCAGTACTTC. Its translation: CASSVPPGQNEQYF.

This clone is judged medium-sized. The gene calls are TRBV29-1 and TRBJ2-7; D might be TRBD1 (6 bases). Per germline, CDR1 SQVTM and CDR2 ANQGSEA. The CDR3 contains 13 residues. V dropped 4 bases and J dropped 2 bases, with 12 bases sitting between them. For the CDR3, the DNA is TGCAGCGTTGGGTCACAGGGACCCTACGAGCAGTACTTC. Its protein is CSVGSQGPYEQYF.

The chain couples TRBV6-5 to TRBJ2-3, with 8 bases aligning to TRBD2. The trim removed 5 bases at V and 1 base at J, leaving 5 bases unmatched. Germline-derived CDR1 and CDR2 are MNHEY and SVGAGI. The CDR3 covers 15 residues. This CDR3 is CASSHGLAGTDTQYF. CDR3 DNA: TGTGCCAGCAGTCACGGACTAGCCGGCACAGATACGCAGTATTTT.

The V and J genes are TRBV10-2 and TRBJ2-7, with D hard to call. The V end was cut by 2 bases, the J end by 1 base, with 9 bases between. This CDR3 contains 14 residues. Germline CDR1 and CDR2: WSHSY and SAAADI. In DNA form, the CDR3 reads TGCGCCAGCAGTGAGGGCAGTCATTCCTACGAGCAGTACTTC. It codes for CASSEGSHSYEQYF.